This TCR beta chain was recorded in a study of monozygotic twins with inflammatory bowel disease. Concerning this clonotype itself: Its antigen remains unknown.

Regarding the study as a whole: Repertoire similarity did not separate concordant from discordant twins, possibly from limited power.

The germline V gene encodes CDR1 MNHEY and CDR2 SMNVEV (reference sequence). The CDR3 runs to 14 residues. UMIs bearing a 6-nucleotide sample barcode were added through template switching. TCRdb re-analyzed the 5' RACE reads; it lists each CDR3 protein once, without DNA. The clone table shows about 110,000 distinct CDR3 sequences, with the ten largest holding about an eighth. Whole blood that had not undergone T cell sorting provided the isolated total RNA. This receptor was identified in a human donor with ulcerative colitis or Crohn's disease, or a healthy co-twin of an affected twin (not recorded which). The J gene is TRBJ2-2, the V gene TRBV27; TCRdb names TRBD1, which stays unverified in the absence of DNA. Sequenced: blood. This CDR3 reads CASSPPICTGELFF.